This TCR beta chain derives from a study of T cell repertoires in cytomegalovirus infection. Study summary: Evidence of both CMV infection and a matching HLA type came from public TCR beta signatures.

This clonotype was detected a few times. What it binds is unknown. Regarding the study as a whole: Ex vivo, HLA-C-restricted CMV-specific TCR beta clonotypes prevailed over the rest of the response. CMV carriers having the relevant HLA were flagged by cumulative public TCR beta family frequency.

Per the germline V gene, CDR1 is SNHLY and CDR2 is FYNNEI. The CDR3 is made up of 17 amino acids. V gave up 2 bases and J gave up 0 bases; unmatched junction bases: 8. Each CDR3 protein gets one entry after TCRdb re-called the reads with MiXCR. Of 830,000 or so distinct CDR3 sequences in the sample, roughly 33% were seen once. The V call is TRBV2, the J call TRBJ1-2, with 8 bases matching TRBD1. Specimen: cultured CD8+ T cells from PBMCs, collected from culture after CMV antigen stimulation. The origin of this receptor is a human donor in good health (CMV status not recorded). Some clones in this sample may be carry-over from other donors' samples. CDR3 nucleotides: TGTGCCAGCAGTGAACCGCAGGGGGCTACGGCTAACTATGGCTACACCTTC. This encodes CASSEPQGATANYGYTF.